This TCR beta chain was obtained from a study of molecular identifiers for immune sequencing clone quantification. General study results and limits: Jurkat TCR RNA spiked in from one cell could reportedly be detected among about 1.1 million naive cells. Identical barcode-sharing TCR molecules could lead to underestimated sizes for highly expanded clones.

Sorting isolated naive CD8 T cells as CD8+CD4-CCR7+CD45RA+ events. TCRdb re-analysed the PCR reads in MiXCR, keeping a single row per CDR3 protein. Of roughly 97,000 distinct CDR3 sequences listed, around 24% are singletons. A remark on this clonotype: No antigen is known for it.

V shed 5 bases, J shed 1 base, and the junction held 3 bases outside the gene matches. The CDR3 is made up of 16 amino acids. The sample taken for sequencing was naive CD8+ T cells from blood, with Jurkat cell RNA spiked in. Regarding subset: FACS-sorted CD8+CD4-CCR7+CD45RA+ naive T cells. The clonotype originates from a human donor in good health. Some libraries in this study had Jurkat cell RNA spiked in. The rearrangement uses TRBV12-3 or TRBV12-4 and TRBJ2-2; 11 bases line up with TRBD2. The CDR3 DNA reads TGTGCCAGCAGTCCAACTAGCGGGGGGAACACCGGGGAGCTGTTTTTT. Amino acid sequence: CASSPTSGGNTGELFF.